The next 29 T cell receptor beta chains were all read from a single sample in a study of blood T cell repertoires in COVID-19. Sequencing was performed with immunoSEQ multiplex PCR; in TCRdb, only in-frame clones are kept and a portion is missing. The profile shows around 150,000 clones, around 81% of them singletons. The material sequenced was peripheral blood. The receptors shown here come from a woman aged 45 to 65 with acute or convalescent COVID-19.

The rearrangement uses TRBV29-1 and TRBJ1-1; 9 nucleotides align to TRBD1. This CDR3 is built from 13 residues. Germline values: CDR1 SQVTM, CDR2 ANQGSEA. V shed 6 bases, J shed 5 bases, and the junction held 7 bases outside the gene matches. Written as DNA, the CDR3 is TGCAGCGTCTACAGGGGGCAGGGTACTGAAGCTTTCTTT. Translating it yields CSVYRGQGTEAFF.

The chain has TRBV6-6 and TRBJ1-4; the match to TRBD1 covers 7 bases. Germline V gene sequence: CDR1 MNHNY, CDR2 SVGAGI (reference sequence). CDR3 size: 10 residues. The J segment lost 12 bases and the V segment lost 10 bases, leaving 5 bases of the junction unmatched. The DNA for the CDR3 is TGTGCCACCCGACAGGGTCAACTGTTTTTT. Protein: CATRQGQLFF.

The sample holds a few counts of this clone. The chain is built from TRBV24-1 and TRBJ2-3, with 13 nucleotides matching TRBD2. V lost 3 bases to trimming and J lost 0 bases; unmatched junction nucleotides: 8. The CDR3 extends over 19 amino acids. Germline V CDR1 and CDR2: KGHDR, SFDVKD. CDR3 bases: TGTGCCACCAGTGATACTACCGGGACTAGCGGGGTAAGCACAGATACGCAGTATTTT. Translation gives CATSDTTGTSGVSTDTQYF.

The V and J genes are TRBV29-1 and TRBJ2-5; 12 bases line up with TRBD1. There are 14 residues in the CDR3. Germline V gene sequence: CDR1 SQVTM, CDR2 ANQGSEA. Trimming removed 4 bases from V and 4 bases from J; junction bases left unmatched: 4. CDR3 loop: CSVGGQGARETQYF. CDR3 nucleotides: TGCAGCGTTGGGGGACAGGGGGCGAGAGAGACCCAGTACTTC.

The chain couples TRBV19 to TRBJ1-4; D is ambiguous. Trimming removed 1 base from V and 5 bases from J, with 8 bases in between. Germline V gene sequence: CDR1 LNHDA, CDR2 SQIVND (reference sequence). This CDR3 has 14 residues. This chain's CDR3 is CASSIGAGNEKLFF. The CDR3, as DNA: TGTGCCAGTAGTATAGGGGCCGGAAATGAAAAACTGTTTTTT.

The gene calls are TRBV27 and TRBJ2-2, with 7 positions matching TRBD1. The V and J ends lost 6 bases and 4 bases, in that order; junction bases with no gene match: 11. The CDR3 covers 16 residues. In germline, CDR1 is MNHEY, CDR2 SMNVEV (reference sequence). The CDR3 reads CASRRLRTGRTGELFF. Here the CDR3 DNA reads TGTGCCAGCAGAAGGTTAAGGACAGGTCGCACCGGGGAGCTGTTTTTT.

This sequence joins TRBV6-5 and TRBJ1-5; TRBD1 is a possible D gene (5 bases). The CDR3 has 14 amino acids. Trimming removed 5 bases from V and 4 bases from J, with 12 bases in between. CDR1 and CDR2 from the germline V gene are MNHEY and SVGAGI. The CDR3 region has the DNA TGTGCCAGCAGTCCACAGGACGGTAATCAGCCCCAGCATTTT. Encoded protein: CASSPQDGNQPQHF.

This clone was recorded once. The gene calls are TRBV11-2 and TRBJ2-1; D gene ambiguous. The CDR3 loop spans 12 amino acids. Deletions cut 2 bases from V and 6 bases from J, with 5 bases between. Germline assignment: CDR1 SGHAT and CDR2 FQNNGV. As DNA, the CDR3 is TGTGCCAGCAGCTTAATAGTCAATGAGCAGTTCTTC. Protein: CASSLIVNEQFF.

The genes are TRBV18 and TRBJ1-1; D is ambiguous. The germline V gene has CDR1 KGHSH and CDR2 LQKENI. The CDR3 sequence is 13 residues long. V shed 3 bases and J shed 4 bases, with 9 bases lying between them. The CDR3 loop reads CASSPSEATEAFF. The DNA of the CDR3 is TGTGCCAGCTCACCGTCGGAGGCCACTGAAGCTTTCTTT.

V usage is TRBV5-4 and J usage is TRBJ1-6, with 10 bases fitting TRBD1. The trim removed 4 bases at V and 7 bases at J, leaving 14 bases unmatched. The CDR3 consists of 18 residues. CDR1 and CDR2 from the germline V gene are SGHNT and YYREEE (reference sequence). This CDR3 reads CASSPEPGTGAENSPLHF. The CDR3 region has the DNA TGTGCCAGCAGCCCGGAGCCCGGGACAGGGGCCGAAAATTCACCCCTCCACTTT.

Remarks on this clone: Germline and junction disagree at one end, which may indicate a read error. The genes are TRBV6-5 and TRBJ1-2; D is ambiguous. The CDR3 has 15 amino acids. Germline V gives CDR1 MNHEY, CDR2 SVGAGI. For the CDR3, the DNA is TGTGCCGGCAGTTCGAGGCCCAGAGCTAACTATGGCTACACCTTC. This codes for CAGSSRPRANYGYTF.

This clone was found a few times. J is TRBJ2-7 and V is TRBV10-2, with 9 bases fitting TRBD1. V lost 6 bases, J lost 4 bases, and 7 bases stayed unmatched. CDR1 is WSHSY and CDR2 is SAAADI in the germline V gene. The CDR3 totals 14 residues. This CDR3 is CASRGRDRAYEQYF. The CDR3 coding sequence is TGCGCCAGCAGGGGCCGGGACAGGGCGTACGAGCAGTACTTC.

The chain recombines TRBV5-5 with TRBJ1-4; tentatively, D is TRBD1 (6 bases). The V gene's germline CDR1 is SGHKS and CDR2 YYEKEE (reference sequence). The germline V and J ends were trimmed by 0 bases and 14 bases, with 23 bases remaining between them. This CDR3 is built from 16 residues. The CDR3 is CASSLAFGTTINSLFF. The CDR3 DNA sequence: TGTGCCAGCAGCTTGGCCTTTGGGACAACGATAAATTCTCTGTTTTTT.

The CDR3 spells CASSPWTGVYNEQFF. DNA of the CDR3: TGTGCCAGCAGCCCCTGGACAGGGGTCTACAATGAGCAGTTCTTC. The genes are TRBV7-3 and TRBJ2-1, with 9 bases aligning to TRBD1. The CDR3 contains 15 residues. V dropped 5 bases and J dropped 3; count of bases not matched to a gene: 5. Germline CDR1 SGHTA, CDR2 FQGTGA. The full variable domain, its missing parts supplied by reference TRBV7-3 and TRBJ2-1, is GAGVSQTPSNKVTEKGKYVELRCDPISGHTALYWYRQSLGQGPEFLIYFQGTGAADDSGLPNDRFFAVRPEGSVSTLKIQRTERGDSAVYLCASSPWTGVYNEQFFGPGTRLTVL.

This chain uses TRBV29-1 with TRBJ1-4; a weak D match, TRBD1 (5 bases). The CDR3 covers 13 residues. V shed 4 bases and J shed 5 bases, with 11 bases lying between them. Germline values: CDR1 SQVTM, CDR2 ANQGSEA. This CDR3 is CSVVGASNEKLFF. CDR3 DNA: TGCAGCGTTGTTGGGGCTTCAAATGAAAAACTGTTTTTT.

V usage is TRBV5-6 and J usage is TRBJ1-4; D not resolved. The CDR3 loop spans 12 amino acids. V lost 0 bases and J lost 8, with 5 bases in between. CDR1 is SGHDT, CDR2 YYEEEE, per germline. CDR3 sequence: CASSLGQEKLFF. CDR3 nucleotides: TGTGCCAGCAGCTTGGGTCAGGAAAAACTGTTTTTT.

The chain joins TRBV18 to TRBJ2-3; the D gene is possibly TRBD2 (5 bases). The germline V and J ends were trimmed by 6 bases and 3 bases, with 10 bases remaining between them. Looked up from germline, CDR1 is KGHSH and CDR2 is LQKENI. The CDR3 length is 13 residues. The CDR3 sequence: CASSPGGTDTQYF. CDR3 in DNA: TGTGCCAGCTCGCCTGGAGGAACAGATACGCAGTATTTT.

V gene TRBV24-1 combines with J gene TRBJ2-3, with 9 bases lining up with TRBD1. J lost 0 bases, V lost 4 bases, and 10 bases had no gene match. The length of the CDR3 is 18 residues. Germline CDR1 is KGHDR and CDR2 is SFDVKD. This CDR3 is CATSDQGQGISSTDTQYF. The CDR3 nucleotides are TGTGCCACCAGTGACCAAGGACAGGGGATCTCGAGCACAGATACGCAGTATTTT.

This chain links TRBV7-2 with TRBJ2-1; 8 bases agree with TRBD2. Germline CDR1 SGHTA, CDR2 FQGNSA. After removal of 3 bases from V and 2 bases from J, the junction contained 9 bases not matched to a gene. The CDR3 covers 17 residues. For the CDR3, the DNA is TGTGCCAGCAGCTTTGTTGGTAGCGGGGACACCTACAATGAGCAGTTCTTC. Translating it yields CASSFVGSGDTYNEQFF.

This chain connects TRBV29-1 to TRBJ1-4; 8 positions match TRBD1. Trimming cost V 8 bases and J 8 bases; bases outside gene matches: 10. This CDR3 is built from 13 residues. CDR1 and CDR2 (germline): SQVTM, ANQGSEA. The CDR3, as DNA: TGCAGCACCTCGGGACAGGAGGGAGAAAAACTGTTTTTT. This gives the protein CSTSGQEGEKLFF.

J is TRBJ1-5 and V is TRBV10-1; D not resolved. The length of the CDR3 is 13 residues. With 3 bases removed from V and 1 base from J, the gap between germline ends came to 4 bases. CDR1 and CDR2 from the germline V gene are WNHNN and SYGVQD (reference sequence). CDR3 amino acids: CASSDESNQPQHF. The CDR3 DNA follows: TGCGCCAGCAGTGACGAGAGCAATCAGCCCCAGCATTTT.

This clone was observed a handful of times. V is TRBV29-1 and J is TRBJ2-2, with D tentatively TRBD1 (6 bases). Germline V gene sequence: CDR1 SQVTM, CDR2 ANQGSEA. This CDR3 region has 12 residues. Trimming stripped 5 bases from V and 8 bases from J, with 12 bases between. The CDR3 coding sequence is TGCAGCGTTAACAGGGCGTCAGGGGAGCTGTTTTTT. Translated: CSVNRASGELFF.

This rearrangement joins TRBV28 to TRBJ2-7, with a possible D match to TRBD1 (6 bases). Germline lookup yields CDR1 MDHEN and CDR2 SYDVKM. Trimming removed 6 bases at V and 4 bases at J, with 13 bases between. This CDR3 comprises 13 residues. The CDR3 spells CASSPGAEYEQYF. The DNA for the CDR3 is TGTGCCAGCAGCCCAGGGGCCGAATACGAGCAGTACTTC.

This clone was counted once. The chain couples TRBV19 to TRBJ2-2; the match to TRBD2 covers 10 bases. V gave up 9 bases and J gave up 1 base; unmatched junction bases: 2. CDR1 is LNHDA, CDR2 SQIVND, per germline (reference sequence). There are 14 residues in the CDR3. CDR3 protein: CASRLAGNTGELFF. CDR3 bases: TGTGCCAGCCGACTAGCGGGGAACACCGGGGAGCTGTTTTTT.

The rearrangement links TRBV2 to TRBJ2-1, with a tentative D call TRBD1 (6 bases). This CDR3 has 14 amino acids. Between the trimmed V and J ends, which lost 2 bases and 5 bases, there was a span of 10 bases. Germline V gives CDR1 SNHLY, CDR2 FYNNEI. As DNA, the CDR3 is TGTGCCAGCAGTGAATTGGGGGCGCACAATGAGCAGTTCTTC. Encoded protein: CASSELGAHNEQFF.

V usage is TRBV20-1 and J usage is TRBJ2-3; 11 nucleotides align to TRBD2. J lost 7 bases, V lost 3 bases, and 6 bases had no gene match. CDR3 length: 14 residues. Germline CDR1 and CDR2: DFQATT and SNEGSKA (reference sequence). In nucleotides, the CDR3 is TGCAGTGCTAGTCGGGCTAGCGGGGGGTATACGCAGTATTTT. Protein product: CSASRASGGYTQYF.

This clone was counted a few times. The gene calls are TRBV27 and TRBJ1-4, with 7 bases identical to TRBD1. The CDR3 loop spans 17 amino acids. Germline assignment: CDR1 MNHEY and CDR2 SMNVEV (reference sequence). V was clipped by 6 bases and J by 7 bases; unmatched bases: 17. Here the CDR3 reads CASSPRPSAGGIEKLFF. The CDR3, as DNA: TGTGCCAGCAGCCCCCGTCCGTCAGCAGGGGGAATTGAAAAACTGTTTTTT.

The V call is TRBV19, the J call TRBJ1-1, with 9 positions matching TRBD1. Germline assignment: CDR1 LNHDA and CDR2 SQIVND (reference sequence). CDR3 length: 13 residues. With 4 bases clipped from V and 11 bases from J, the junction kept 8 bases outside the gene matches. The CDR3 spells CASSSTGGGWAFF. Written as DNA, the CDR3 is TGTGCCAGTAGTAGCACAGGGGGCGGTTGGGCTTTCTTT.

The chain has TRBV12-3 or TRBV12-4 and TRBJ2-2; tentative D call: TRBD1 (6 bases). The CDR3 has 12 amino acids. V was trimmed by 4 bases and J by 6 bases, leaving 6 bases between them. The CDR3 region is CASSSGAGELFF. CDR3 nucleotides: TGTGCCAGCAGTTCAGGGGCCGGGGAGCTGTTTTTT.